Sequencing of this T cell receptor beta chain was carried out in a study of blood T cell repertoires in COVID-19. Study-wide background: Acute and convalescent COVID-19 specimens originated in the United States, Italy and Spain. From T cells, B-cell-depleted T cells, or PBMCs came the material, which was cDNA or gDNA.

Original processing methods: Amplified reference gene primers provided the basis for estimating nucleated cell counts. Sequencing used immunoSEQ multiplex PCR; TCRdb keeps in-frame clones, though not all of them. From that table come the V and J calls and clone size; the DNA was used to work out D and trimming. The data contain around 170,000 clones, about 74% of them seen just once; the ten biggest clones take up less than 3%. Deletions cut 5 bases from V and 4 bases from J, with 17 bases between. CDR3 length: 15 residues. Germline V lookup: CDR1 LGHDT, CDR2 YNNKEL (reference sequence). The sequencing sample was made of peripheral blood. The genes are TRBV3-1 (or the pseudogene TRBV3-2) and TRBJ2-5; D is perhaps TRBD1 (6 bases). This sequence originates from a woman over 75 with acute or convalescent COVID-19. For the CDR3, the DNA is TGTGCCAGCAGCTTCCCAAGTGGGGGCGGAGAGACCCAGTACTTC. Encoded protein: CASSFPSGGGETQYF.